This is a list of T cell receptor beta chains from one sample in a study of vaccination effects on CD4 cells after COVID-19. Their antigens are not known. Sequencing used immunoSEQ multiplex PCR; TCRdb keeps in-frame clones, though not all of them. The profile shows 30,000 or so clones, around 70% of them singletons. The sequences come from CD4+ T cells from PBMCs cultured without peptide, collected after COVID-19 vaccination. All receptors come from a human donor who received a COVID-19 vaccine. CDR3s include the opening cysteine and the closing phenylalanine or tryptophan. The order of the fields is J gene, clone size, V gene, D gene, CDR3 protein, CDR3 DNA. The D gene is left open where the match is weak. Part of the rows lack a size; the others show once, few, many or a class for expanded clones.

>TRBJ1-4|-|TRBV5-1|-
CASSLVHGSEKLFF
TGCGCCAGCAGCTTGGTTCACGGTTCCGAAAAACTGTTTTTT
>TRBJ1-3|-|TRBV4-1|-
CASSQEGYSGFSGNTIYF
TGCGCCAGCAGCCAAGAAGGGTATTCGGGGTTCTCTGGAAACACCATATATTTT
>TRBJ2-1|-|TRBV3-1/TRBV3-2|-
CASSRLPAGSSYNEQFF
TGTGCCAGCAGCCGCCTCCCCGCGGGCAGCTCCTACAATGAGCAGTTCTTC
>TRBJ1-4|-|TRBV14|-
CASSWEGGKLFF
TGTGCCAGCAGCTGGGAGGGGGGAAAACTGTTTTTT
>TRBJ1-2|medium-sized|TRBV10-3|TRBD1
CAISESGQGSNYGYTF
TGTGCCATCAGTGAGTCGGGACAGGGTTCAAACTATGGCTACACCTTC
>TRBJ2-7|few|TRBV6-2/TRBV6-3|-
CASSYRSEQYF
TGTGCCAGCAGTTACAGGAGTGAGCAGTACTTC
>TRBJ1-3|-|TRBV18|-
CASSPIKTGTGNTIYF
TGTGCCAGCTCACCCATTAAAACAGGGACTGGAAACACCATATATTTT
>TRBJ2-2|-|TRBV5-1|-
CASSLGRVANTGELFF
TGCGCCAGCAGCTTGGGGCGGGTAGCTAACACCGGGGAGCTGTTTTTT
>TRBJ2-1|-|TRBV3-1/TRBV3-2|-
CASSQLMERQFF
TGTGCCAGCAGCCAATTGATGGAGCGTCAGTTCTTC
>TRBJ2-4|-|TRBV20-1|-
CSAGLSLRYF
TGCAGTGCTGGATTATCTCTTCGGTACTTC
>TRBJ1-1|-|TRBV7-3|-
CASSTGNTEAFF
TGTGCCAGCAGCACAGGGAACACTGAAGCTTTCTTT
>TRBJ1-3|-|TRBV3-1/TRBV3-2|-
CASRAGPGNTIYF
TGTGCCAGCAGAGCAGGACCTGGAAACACCATATATTTT
>TRBJ1-1|-|TRBV30|-
CAWSRAGTAFF
TGTGCCTGGAGTCGGGCCGGGACAGCTTTCTTT
>TRBJ1-5|few|TRBV19|-
CASSWRGGNQPQHF
TGTGCCAGTAGTTGGAGGGGCGGCAATCAGCCCCAGCATTTT
>TRBJ2-1|-|TRBV7-3|-
CASRADSSYNEQFF
TGTGCCAGCAGAGCGGATAGCTCCTACAATGAGCAGTTCTTC
>TRBJ1-2|-|TRBV28|-
CASTYGYGYTF
TGTGCCAGCACCTACGGGTATGGCTACACCTTC
>TRBJ1-6|-|TRBV28|-
CASSYLTNSPLHF
TGTGCCAGCAGTTACCTGACCAATTCACCCCTCCACTTT
>TRBJ1-1|few|TRBV9|-
CASSSGAANTEAFF
TGTGCCAGCAGCTCCGGTGCGGCGAACACTGAAGCTTTCTTT
>TRBJ2-1|few|TRBV30|-
CAWSADIYNEQFF
TGTGCCTGGAGCGCGGACATCTACAATGAGCAGTTCTTC
>TRBJ1-1|few|TRBV18|-
CASSPLRGDTEAFF
TGTGCCAGCTCACCATTAAGGGGGGACACTGAAGCTTTCTTT
>TRBJ2-5|-|TRBV7-8|-
CASSLGSGAGKETQYF
TGTGCCAGCAGCTTAGGCTCAGGGGCGGGGAAAGAGACCCAGTACTTC
>TRBJ1-5|-|TRBV7-3|-
CASSYRAIQPQHF
TGTGCCAGCAGCTACCGGGCCATACAGCCCCAGCATTTT
>TRBJ2-6|-|TRBV18|TRBD1
CASFSGQGRTGANVLTF
TGTGCCAGCTTTTCAGGACAGGGACGTACTGGGGCCAACGTCCTGACTTTC
>TRBJ1-1|-|TRBV7-9|-
CASSLGRSQTEAFF
TGTGCCAGCAGCCTAGGACGGTCTCAGACTGAAGCTTTCTTT
>TRBJ2-3|-|TRBV7-2|TRBD1
CASSLGDRARTDTQYF
TGTGCCAGCAGCTTAGGGGACAGGGCCCGCACAGATACGCAGTATTTT
>TRBJ2-2|-|TRBV28|TRBD2
CASSLGLAGAGELFF
TGTGCCAGCAGCCTGGGACTAGCGGGAGCCGGGGAGCTGTTTTTT
>TRBJ2-7|-|TRBV6-5|-
CASTADQGYEQYF
TGTGCCAGCACCGCAGACCAGGGCTACGAGCAGTACTTC
>TRBJ2-2|few|TRBV10-1|TRBD2
CASSLARGASGGELFF
TGCGCCAGCAGTTTGGCGCGGGGGGCCTCTGGTGGGGAGCTGTTTTTT